Below, 22 T cell receptor beta chains from the same sample are listed, as sequenced in a study of cytomegalovirus exposure and HLA in healthy donors. Measured with immunoSEQ multiplex PCR; TCRdb has only the in-frame clones, and not every one. The repertoire holds approximately 70,000 clones, with 94% as singletons. The sequenced material came from PBMCs. These receptors were taken from a woman aged 18-29 years in good health and CMV-seronegative.

The chain combines TRBV6-6 with TRBJ2-1; TRBD2 matches 9 bases. V shed 7 bases and J 6 bases; nucleotides not matched to a gene: 1. Germline V CDR1 and CDR2: MNHNY, SVGAGI (reference sequence). CDR3 length equals 12 residues. Here the CDR3 reads CASTAGGNEQFF. In DNA, the CDR3 is TGTGCCAGCACAGCGGGGGGCAATGAGCAGTTCTTC.

The J gene is TRBJ1-1, the V gene TRBV5-8; no reliable D call. The germline V gene encodes CDR1 SGHTS and CDR2 YDEGEE. The CDR3 has 12 amino acids. Between the trimmed V and J ends, which lost 10 bases and 2 bases, there was a span of 12 bases. The CDR3 bases are TGTGCCCGCGGCAGACCCAACACTGAAGCTTTCTTT. Protein sequence: CARGRPNTEAFF.

The chain carries TRBV18 and TRBJ1-3, with 8 bases fitting TRBD1. From germline, CDR1 is KGHSH and CDR2 LQKENI. This CDR3 has 17 residues. The V segment lost 4 bases and the J segment 0 bases; nucleotides outside the gene matches: 8. CDR3 region: CASSQGTGFDSGNTIYF. DNA of the CDR3: TGTGCCAGCTCACAAGGGACAGGCTTCGACTCTGGAAACACCATATATTTT.

The count of this clone is one. The rearrangement links TRBV7-9 to TRBJ2-3, with 7 nucleotides matching TRBD1. V shed 2 bases and J 5 bases; nucleotides not matched to a gene: 4. The CDR3 totals 14 residues. Looked up from germline, CDR1 is SEHNR and CDR2 is FQNEAQ (reference sequence). This CDR3 reads CASSLSQGQDTQYF. In nucleotides, the CDR3 is TGTGCCAGCAGCTTATCACAGGGGCAAGATACGCAGTATTTT.

J is TRBJ2-3 and V is TRBV7-3; D unresolved. With 1 base removed from V and 5 bases from J, the gap between germline ends came to 19 bases. Germline values: CDR1 SGHTA, CDR2 FQGTGA. The CDR3 contains 17 residues. The CDR3 bases are TGTGCCAGCAGCTTAAATTTCCCTCTAGTGTTTGGAGATACGCAGTATTTT. Its translation: CASSLNFPLVFGDTQYF. Filled out from reference TRBV7-3 and TRBJ2-3, the complete variable domain reads GAGVSQTPSNKVTEKGKYVELRCDPISGHTALYWYRQSLGQGPEFLIYFQGTGAADDSGLPNDRFFAVRPEGSVSTLKIQRTERGDSAVYLCASSLNFPLVFGDTQYFGPGTRLTVL.

This clone is a singleton in its sample. This chain links TRBV2 with TRBJ2-5, with 8 bases that match TRBD2. Germline CDR1 reads SNHLY; CDR2 reads FYNNEI. Trimming took 3 bases from V and 4 from J; bases not matched to a gene: 4. The CDR3 loop spans 14 amino acids. Here the CDR3 DNA reads TGTGCCAGCAGTGATGGGGCGGGAGGAGAGACCCAGTACTTC. Translated, it gives CASSDGAGGETQYF.

This chain connects TRBV5-6 to TRBJ1-2; a weak D match, TRBD1 (6 bases). Germline lookup yields CDR1 SGHDT and CDR2 YYEEEE. Trimming cost V 2 bases and J 3 bases, with 14 bases left between them. The CDR3 spans 15 residues. The CDR3 spells CASSFEGRGDYGYTF. In nucleotides, the CDR3 is TGTGCCAGCAGCTTCGAAGGGAGGGGGGACTATGGCTACACCTTC.

The chain carries TRBV6-5 and TRBJ1-1; D uncertain. Germline CDR1 is MNHEY and CDR2 is SVGAGI. This CDR3 is 12 amino acids long. Trimming stripped 4 bases from V and 7 bases from J, with 10 bases between. This chain's CDR3 is CASSSRLGEAFF. The CDR3 region has the DNA TGTGCCAGCAGTTCCAGGTTAGGTGAAGCTTTCTTT.

The V and J genes are TRBV28 and TRBJ2-1; the match to TRBD2 covers 9 bases. Losses at the gene ends were 6 bases for V and 4 bases for J; bases not matched to a gene: 7. This CDR3 has 15 residues. Germline assignment: CDR1 MDHEN and CDR2 SYDVKM. The CDR3 here is CASRGLAGMYNEQFF. CDR3 DNA sequence: TGTGCCAGCAGGGGGCTAGCGGGAATGTACAATGAGCAGTTCTTC.

The chain links TRBV7-2 to TRBJ1-2, with 7 bases that match TRBD1. The length of the CDR3 is 12 residues. Looked up from germline, CDR1 is SGHTA and CDR2 is FQGNSA. V trimming: 6 bases; J trimming: 5 bases; junction bases outside the gene matches: 3. The CDR3 reads CASRAGGYGYTF. The CDR3 DNA reads as TGTGCCAGCAGGGCAGGGGGATATGGCTACACCTTC.

The chain uses TRBV6-6 and TRBJ2-2; the D is unclear. This CDR3 is 14 amino acids long. With 3 bases removed from V and 0 bases from J, the gap between germline ends came to 5 bases. Germline assignment: CDR1 MNHNY and CDR2 SVGAGI (reference sequence). This chain's CDR3 is CASSYFANTGELFF. The CDR3 DNA follows: TGTGCCAGCAGTTATTTCGCGAACACCGGGGAGCTGTTTTTT.

This chain uses TRBV5-1 with TRBJ2-1, with 7 bases lining up with TRBD2. The ends lost 3 bases at V and 2 bases at J; junction bases unmatched: 11. Per germline, CDR1 SGHRS and CDR2 YFSETQ. The CDR3 is 17 residues long. CDR3 amino acids: CASSYGGSGAPYNEQFF. CDR3 in DNA: TGCGCCAGCAGCTATGGGGGGAGCGGGGCACCCTACAATGAGCAGTTCTTC.

This clone has a single count. The genes are TRBV4-2 and TRBJ1-2, with 11 bases fitting TRBD1. The germline V gene encodes CDR1 LGHNA and CDR2 YNFKEQ. With V trimmed by 0 bases and J by 8 bases, 8 bases remained unmatched. This CDR3 has 16 residues. The CDR3 DNA is TGTGCCAGCAGCCAAGATCCACGGACAGGGGGCGAAGGCTACACCTTC. Translated: CASSQDPRTGGEGYTF.

The gene calls are TRBV27 and TRBJ2-7; D uncertain. Trimming took off 7 bases at V and 1 base at J, with 17 bases between the two ends. CDR1 MNHEY and CDR2 SMNVEV come from the germline V gene (reference sequence). The CDR3 has 15 residues. The CDR3 loop is CASTKRPGSSYEQYF. CDR3 nucleotides: TGTGCCAGCACCAAACGGCCGGGTTCTTCCTACGAGCAGTACTTC.

The V gene is TRBV18, the J gene TRBJ2-5; D may be TRBD2 (5 bases). Trimming shortened V by 2 bases and J by 7 bases, and 5 bases separated the two germline ends. Germline assignment: CDR1 KGHSH and CDR2 LQKENI. The CDR3 has 11 residues. The CDR3 DNA sequence: TGTGCCAGCTCACCAGGAGGGACCCAGTACTTC. Protein sequence: CASSPGGTQYF.

CDR3 residues: CASRQDSTDTQYF. Written as DNA, the CDR3 is TGTGCCAGCAGACAAGACAGCACAGATACGCAGTATTTT. V is TRBV19 and J is TRBJ2-3; D is unresolved. Germline CDR1 reads LNHDA; CDR2 reads SQIVND (reference sequence). The CDR3 has 13 residues. V was pared by 9 bases and J by 0 bases, with 10 bases between.

The chain joins TRBV7-2 to TRBJ2-3; 11 positions agree with TRBD2. After removal of 1 base from V and 6 bases from J, the junction contained 0 bases not matched to a gene. CDR3 size: 14 residues. From germline, CDR1 is SGHTA and CDR2 FQGNSA. The CDR3 protein is CASSLGLAGDTQYF. The DNA for the CDR3 is TGTGCCAGCAGCTTAGGACTAGCGGGGGATACGCAGTATTTT.

J is TRBJ2-3 and V is TRBV5-6; TRBD2 agrees at 8 bases. Losses at the gene ends were 6 bases for V and 4 bases for J; bases not matched to a gene: 22. Germline V gene data show CDR1 as SGHDT and CDR2 as YYEEEE. The length of the CDR3 is 19 residues. CDR3 in amino acids: CASTTLLPGGTSGPDTQYF. In DNA form, the CDR3 reads TGTGCCAGCACCACCCTCCTCCCCGGGGGAACTAGCGGACCAGATACGCAGTATTTT.

This chain uses TRBV11-2 with TRBJ2-5, with unresolved D. CDR3 length: 14 residues. Germline V CDR1 and CDR2: SGHAT, FQNNGV. V lost 3 bases, J lost 1 base, and 9 bases lay in between. CDR3 in DNA: TGTGCCAGCAGCTTCAATGCACTCCAAGAGACCCAGTACTTC. Protein: CASSFNALQETQYF.

The gene calls are TRBV4-2 and TRBJ1-1, with TRBD1 identical over 7 bases. V lost 1 base, J lost 0 bases, and 2 bases stayed unmatched. Looked up from germline, CDR1 is LGHNA and CDR2 is YNFKEQ. The CDR3 is 15 residues long. CDR3 sequence (DNA): TGTGCCAGCAGCCAAGGGGACAGACTGAACACTGAAGCTTTCTTT. Its translation: CASSQGDRLNTEAFF.

The chain links TRBV5-4 to TRBJ2-3; TRBD1 aligns across 7 bases. Germline lookup yields CDR1 SGHNT and CDR2 YYREEE (reference sequence). The trim removed 0 bases at V and 4 bases at J, leaving 5 bases unmatched. There are 15 residues in the CDR3. CDR3 sequence: CASSLGQGDADTQYF. For the CDR3, the DNA is TGTGCCAGCAGCTTGGGGCAGGGGGACGCAGATACGCAGTATTTT.

J is TRBJ1-1 and V is TRBV28; D uncertain. This CDR3 is built from 14 residues. The V and J ends lost 1 base and 5 bases respectively, with 11 bases between them. Germline values: CDR1 MDHEN, CDR2 SYDVKM. The CDR3 sequence is CASSLFGEETEAFF. The CDR3 bases are TGTGCCAGCAGTTTATTCGGGGAGGAGACTGAAGCTTTCTTT.